This T cell receptor beta chain originates from a study of response to subunit inactivated influenza vaccine. V lost 4 bases to trimming and J lost 9 bases; unmatched junction nucleotides: 11. Germline lookup yields CDR1 SQVTM and CDR2 ANQGSEA. There are 14 residues in the CDR3. TCRdb reanalysed the RT-PCR reads using MiXCR and keeps one entry per CDR3 protein. The table shows about 800,000 distinct CDR3 sequences, with over 20% occurring only once. This clonotype has only a few counts. The chain couples TRBV29-1 to TRBJ1-4; 7 nucleotides agree with TRBD1. Sequencing used PBMCs from blood, obtained about 5 days after vaccination. This clonotype was obtained from a man aged 50 or older who received an inactivated influenza vaccine. The CDR3 DNA reads TGCAGCGTTGTGAATCCCGGGGACAGCAAAAAACTGTTTTTT. Its protein is CSVVNPGDSKKLFF.